These 27 T cell receptor beta chains originate from one sample sequenced in a study of blood T cell repertoires in COVID-19. Data came from immunoSEQ multiplex PCR; TCRdb stores just in-frame clones and leaves some out. The table records roughly 180,000 clones, around four fifths of them present only once. The source material was PBMCs or T cells enriched from blood (not recorded which). Receptors originate from a woman between 50 and 59 years old in a cohort exposed to, infected with or recovered from COVID-19 (not recorded which).

The V and J genes are TRBV7-9 and TRBJ1-1; 7 nucleotides match TRBD1. V dropped 1 base and J dropped 10; count of bases not matched to a gene: 3. This CDR3 spans 12 amino acids. CDR1 and CDR2 (germline): SEHNR, FQNEAQ (reference sequence). The CDR3 protein is CASSLGGGGAFF. The CDR3 DNA follows: TGTGCCAGCAGCTTAGGAGGGGGCGGAGCTTTCTTT.

The chain joins TRBV10-3 to TRBJ1-2; no definite D call. The CDR3 consists of 15 residues. V was pared by 0 bases and J by 8 bases, with 16 bases between. CDR1 ENHRY and CDR2 SYGVKD come from the germline V gene. CDR3 region: CAISESEDEVYGYTF. In DNA form, the CDR3 reads TGTGCCATCAGTGAGTCGGAGGATGAGGTCTACGGCTACACCTTC.

The V and J genes are TRBV5-1 and TRBJ1-1, with a possible D match to TRBD1 (6 bases). Germline assignment: CDR1 SGHRS and CDR2 YFSETQ. The length of the CDR3 is 14 residues. V lost 4 bases and J 7 bases, leaving 17 bases between the germline ends. CDR3 DNA: TGCGCCAGCAGCAGAGAAGGGGACACCAATGAAGCTTTCTTT. Translated, it gives CASSREGDTNEAFF.

This clone was seen only once. This rearrangement joins TRBV5-6 to TRBJ1-1; no reliable D call. Trimming took 0 bases from V and 0 from J, leaving 9 bases between them. Germline values: CDR1 SGHDT, CDR2 YYEEEE. The CDR3 loop spans 15 amino acids. CDR3 in DNA: TGTGCCAGCAGCTTGGTTGCAGTTATGAACACTGAAGCTTTCTTT. Its protein product is CASSLVAVMNTEAFF.

The chain is built from TRBV5-1 and TRBJ2-1; 8 bases match TRBD1. This CDR3 has 15 amino acids. V was clipped by 4 bases and J by 1 base; unmatched bases: 4. Germline CDR1 is SGHRS and CDR2 is YFSETQ. Here the CDR3 DNA reads TGCGCCAGCAGCCGGGGACAGGAGTCCTACAATGAGCAGTTCTTC. This encodes CASSRGQESYNEQFF.

This chain's CDR3 is CASNKDRAYEQYF. The CDR3 nucleotides read TGTGCCAGCAATAAGGACAGGGCGTACGAGCAGTACTTC. The chain joins TRBV2 to TRBJ2-7; 8 nucleotides align to TRBD1. The CDR3 totals 13 residues. The trim removed 7 bases at V and 4 bases at J, leaving 6 bases unmatched. CDR1 SNHLY and CDR2 FYNNEI come from the germline V gene.

The chain recombines TRBV5-5 with TRBJ2-2; maybe TRBD2 (5 bases). The CDR3 is made up of 14 amino acids. Germline V gene data show CDR1 as SGHKS and CDR2 as YYEKEE (reference sequence). V lost 1 base to trimming and J lost 4 bases, with 8 bases between them. The CDR3 nucleotides are TGTGCCAGCAGCTTGTGGGCGGGCACCGGGGAGCTGTTTTTT. Its translation is CASSLWAGTGELFF. Full variable domain (rest looked up from reference TRBV5-5 and TRBJ2-2): DAGVTQSPTHLIKTRGQQVTLRCSPISGHKSVSWYQQVLGQGPQFIFQYYEKEERGRGNFPDRFSARQFPNYSSELNVNALLLGDSALYLCASSLWAGTGELFFGEGSRLTVL.

The chain has TRBV6-2 or TRBV6-3 and TRBJ2-3, with a weak D call TRBD2 (6 bases). Trimming took 3 bases from V and 5 from J, leaving 12 bases between them. This CDR3 region has 14 residues. Germline CDR1 reads MNHEY; CDR2 reads SVGEGT. CDR3 region: CASSYVQGLDTQYF. For the CDR3, the DNA is TGTGCCAGCAGTTATGTGCAGGGACTAGATACGCAGTATTTT.

The V call is TRBV29-1, the J call TRBJ2-7, with D tentatively TRBD2 (5 bases). Trimming pared 7 bases from V and 6 bases from J, leaving 22 bases between. The CDR3 spans 14 residues. Germline V CDR1 and CDR2: SQVTM, ANQGSEA. CDR3 DNA sequence: TGCAGCGCCGACCAGGACGGGGTCGGTGCCGAGCAGTACTTC. This encodes CSADQDGVGAEQYF.

This sequence joins TRBV11-3 and TRBJ2-1; 13 bases fit TRBD2. Per germline, CDR1 SGHNT and CDR2 YENEEA. Unmatched junction bases numbered 1, after V lost 1 base and J lost 10 bases. This CDR3 comprises 14 residues. Written as DNA, the CDR3 is TGTGCCAGCAGCTTAGTGGGACTAGCGGGAGAGCAGTTCTTC. Translation: CASSLVGLAGEQFF.

The chain is built from TRBV28 and TRBJ1-2; D not resolved. The CDR3 spans 13 residues. The germline V gene encodes CDR1 MDHEN and CDR2 SYDVKM. The germline V and J ends were trimmed by 1 base and 2 bases, with 5 bases remaining between them. The CDR3 sequence: CASSLSGNYGYTF. The CDR3, as DNA: TGTGCCAGCAGTTTATCAGGAAACTATGGCTACACCTTC.

The chain uses TRBV7-3 and TRBJ2-3; 12 bases align to TRBD2. The CDR3 loop spans 14 amino acids. Germline assignment: CDR1 SGHTA and CDR2 FQGTGA. J was trimmed by 6 bases and V by 5 bases; bases with no gene match: 3. In DNA form, the CDR3 reads TGTGCCAGCAGCAGGACTAGCGGGGCCGATACGCAGTATTTT. Translated, it gives CASSRTSGADTQYF.

In its sample, this clone was seen a few times. The V and J genes are TRBV6-2 or TRBV6-3 and TRBJ1-5; D is perhaps TRBD1 (5 bases). The CDR3 is 14 residues long. Germline V lookup: CDR1 MNHEY, CDR2 SVGEGT. Trimming shortened V by 3 bases and J by 4 bases, and 10 bases separated the two germline ends. CDR3 DNA sequence: TGTGCCAGCAGTTATAAGACAGAGAATCAGCCCCAGCATTTT. Protein sequence: CASSYKTENQPQHF.

This chain links TRBV6-5 with TRBJ1-3; maybe TRBD1 (5 bases). There are 13 residues in the CDR3. Germline CDR1 is MNHEY and CDR2 is SVGAGI. Between the trimmed V and J ends, which lost 10 bases and 0 bases, there was a span of 10 bases. In nucleotides, the CDR3 is TGTGCCACCAGACAGAGCTCTGGAAACACCATATATTTT. Encoded protein: CATRQSSGNTIYF.

The rearrangement uses TRBV10-3 and TRBJ1-5; D possibly corresponds to TRBD1 (6 bases). The CDR3 has 15 amino acids. V dropped 0 bases and J dropped 6 bases, with 12 bases sitting between them. CDR1 is ENHRY, CDR2 SYGVKD, per germline. CDR3 sequence: CAISESRGLGQPQHF. The CDR3 coding sequence is TGTGCCATCAGTGAGTCGAGGGGGTTGGGTCAGCCCCAGCATTTT.

This clone was observed a few times. J is TRBJ2-6 and V is TRBV19; D is perhaps TRBD1 (5 bases). Deletions cut 5 bases from V and 2 bases from J, with 10 bases between. This CDR3 is 15 amino acids long. Germline-derived CDR1 and CDR2 are LNHDA and SQIVND (reference sequence). CDR3 protein: CASSFQGTGANVLTF. The CDR3 DNA reads as TGTGCCAGTAGTTTTCAGGGTACTGGGGCCAACGTCCTGACTTTC.

V is TRBV19 and J is TRBJ1-1, with 12 bases fitting TRBD1. This CDR3 is 14 amino acids long. V lost 8 bases, J lost 7 bases, and 8 bases stayed unmatched. Germline CDR1 reads LNHDA; CDR2 reads SQIVND (reference sequence). The CDR3, as DNA: TGTGCCAGTTCCGGGACAGGGGGCCAACTTGAAGCTTTCTTT. It is translated as CASSGTGGQLEAFF.

The V and J genes are TRBV4-3 and TRBJ2-1, with 10 nucleotides matching TRBD2. The junction had 6 bases not matched to a gene; V was cut back by 1 base and J by 0 bases. Germline CDR1 and CDR2: LGHNA and YSLEER. This CDR3 region has 18 residues. The CDR3 sequence: CASSQALAGASSYNEQFF. The CDR3 bases are TGCGCCAGCAGCCAAGCCCTAGCGGGGGCGTCCTCCTACAATGAGCAGTTCTTC.

The chain is built from TRBV19 and TRBJ1-3; D gene unclear. Germline V gene data show CDR1 as LNHDA and CDR2 as SQIVND (reference sequence). This CDR3 spans 13 amino acids. The ends were cut back, 3 bases at V and 4 bases at J, with 7 bases in the middle. DNA of the CDR3: TGTGCCAGTAGTATTGGCAGGGGAAACACCATATATTTT. This codes for CASSIGRGNTIYF.

CDR3 in amino acids: CASSRGLNQDTQYF. The CDR3 nucleotides are TGTGCCAGCAGCCGAGGACTAAATCAAGATACGCAGTATTTT. V and J are TRBV5-4 and TRBJ2-3; TRBD2 might be the D (6 bases). CDR3 length equals 14 residues. CDR1 SGHNT and CDR2 YYREEE come from the germline V gene (reference sequence). With 4 bases removed from V and 5 bases from J, the gap between germline ends came to 14 bases.

This clone appeared a few times. The rearrangement links TRBV28 to TRBJ1-2; 9 nucleotides agree with TRBD1. V trimming: 2 bases; J trimming: 3 bases; junction bases outside the gene matches: 1. Germline CDR1 and CDR2: MDHEN and SYDVKM. This CDR3 spans 14 amino acids. The CDR3 nucleotides read TGTGCCAGCAGTTTAACAGGGGGCGACTATGGCTACACCTTC. Encoded protein: CASSLTGGDYGYTF.

The J gene is TRBJ1-4, the V gene TRBV7-9; D is unclear. This CDR3 region has 17 residues. The germline V gene has CDR1 SEHNR and CDR2 FQNEAQ (reference sequence). The V end lost 1 base, the J end lost 7 bases, and 19 bases lay between the germline ends. For the CDR3, the DNA is TGTGCCAGCAGCTTAGGTCTTAGTTCACTGTACGGTGAAAAACTGTTTTTT. Translation: CASSLGLSSLYGEKLFF.

This clone turned up a few times. J is TRBJ2-1 and V is TRBV19; 10 bases are a match to TRBD1. The CDR3 is 15 amino acids. Germline V gene data show CDR1 as LNHDA and CDR2 as SQIVND (reference sequence). With 5 bases clipped from V and 8 bases from J, the junction kept 9 bases outside the gene matches. CDR3 region: CASSFRDRGLDEQFF. The CDR3 DNA sequence: TGTGCCAGTAGTTTCCGGGACAGGGGTCTTGATGAGCAGTTCTTC.

The CDR3 nucleotides read TGTGCCAGCAGCGTAGATGGGCAGGGGGCACCGGTTGGCTACACCTTC. This gives the protein CASSVDGQGAPVGYTF. This rearrangement joins TRBV9 to TRBJ1-2; 8 bases align to TRBD1. Germline CDR1 is SGDLS and CDR2 is YYNGEE. CDR3 length equals 16 residues. With V trimmed by 0 bases and J by 7 bases, 11 bases remained unmatched.

V is TRBV19 and J is TRBJ1-5; 9 nucleotides match TRBD1. Germline V gene data show CDR1 as LNHDA and CDR2 as SQIVND (reference sequence). The CDR3 extends over 17 amino acids. With 5 bases clipped from V and 3 bases from J, the junction kept 11 bases outside the gene matches. The DNA for the CDR3 is TGTGCCAGTAGTCCCGAGGGACAGGGACGAGCCAATCAGCCCCAGCATTTT. Amino acid sequence: CASSPEGQGRANQPQHF.

This chain joins TRBV30 and TRBJ2-5; 7 nucleotides align to TRBD1. The trim removed 1 base at V and 13 bases at J, leaving 12 bases unmatched. Germline V gene sequence: CDR1 GTSNPN, CDR2 SVGIG (reference sequence). CDR3 length: 13 amino acids. The CDR3 nucleotides are TGTGCCTGGAGTGCAGAACGGGACAGCGATACGTACTTC. Translating it yields CAWSAERDSDTYF.

The CDR3 DNA reads TGCGCCAGCAGCCCCGGGACAGGGGATACCTATGGCTACACCTTC. Its translation: CASSPGTGDTYGYTF. The V call is TRBV5-1, the J call TRBJ1-2; TRBD1 matches at 10 bases. The CDR3 length is 15 residues. Trimming cost V 4 bases and J 4 bases; bases outside gene matches: 7. Germline CDR1 SGHRS, CDR2 YFSETQ.